This is a list of T cell receptor beta chains from one sample in a study of CD8 T cells in ankylosing spondylitis. TCRdb itself ran the 5' RACE reads through MiXCR, one entry per CDR3 protein. The sample holds about 450,000 distinct CDR3 sequences, about 24% seen once. What was sequenced was blood, either unsorted or a sorted T cell fraction (not recorded which). These receptors originate from a male donor with ankylosing spondylitis. The CDR3 runs from the conserved cysteine through the conserved F or W. The D gene is left open where the match is weak. Not every row has a clone size; where given, it reads once, few, many or a size class.

TRBV11-2	TRBJ1-1	-	-	CASSLEWRTAKNTEAFF	TGTGCCAGCAGCTTAGAATGGAGGACCGCCAAGAACACTGAAGCTTTCTTT
TRBV2	TRBJ2-7	few	TRBD2	CASSDQREGEQYF	TGTGCCAGCAGTGATCAGCGGGAGGGGGAGCAGTACTTC
TRBV6-1	TRBJ2-3	-	-	CASSERLGLAQYF	TGTGCCAGCAGTGAAAGGCTGGGATTGGCGCAGTATTTT
TRBV7-9	TRBJ2-5	few	TRBD2	CASSLVSMGGAQYF	TGTGCCAGCAGCTTAGTATCGATGGGGGGGGCCCAGTACTTC
TRBV5-1	TRBJ2-1	-	TRBD2	CASLETSGYNEQFF	TGCGCCAGCCTCGAGACTAGCGGGTACAATGAGCAGTTCTTC
TRBV5-6	TRBJ1-2	many	-	CASSLVGDYGYTF	TGTGCCAGCAGCTTGGTAGGGGACTATGGCTACACCTTC
TRBV2	TRBJ1-4	few	-	CASRWPTGEKLFF	TGTGCCAGCAGGTGGCCGACGGGTGAAAAACTGTTTTTT
TRBV7-2	TRBJ2-2	-	-	CASSSGITGELFF	TGTGCCAGCAGCTCGGGGATCACCGGGGAGCTGTTTTTT
TRBV11-1	TRBJ2-3	-	-	CASSPDRGDTQYF	TGTGCCAGCAGCCCTGACAGAGGAGATACGCAGTATTTT
TRBV7-2	TRBJ1-3	-	-	CASSLVSGDGNTIYF	TGTGCCAGCAGCTTAGTATCAGGGGATGGAAACACCATATATTTT
TRBV7-2	TRBJ1-1	-	TRBD1	CATSLVGQGGTEAFF	TGTGCCACCAGCTTAGTCGGACAGGGGGGCACTGAAGCTTTCTTT
TRBV20-1	TRBJ2-1	-	-	CSAVRDLAINEQFF	TGCAGTGCTGTCCGGGACCTCGCCATCAATGAGCAGTTCTTC
TRBV5-1	TRBJ1-4	-	TRBD1	CASSSPGQGEKLFF	TGCGCCAGCAGCTCTCCGGGACAGGGTGAAAAACTGTTTTTT
TRBV4-2	TRBJ1-2	-	-	CASSQDGASNYGYTF	TGTGCCAGCAGCCAAGACGGAGCCTCTAACTATGGCTACACCTTC
TRBV20-1	TRBJ2-2	-	TRBD2	CSARTSGEAGELFF	TGCAGTGCAAGGACTAGCGGAGAGGCCGGGGAGCTGTTTTTT
TRBV18	TRBJ2-7	-	-	CASSPPKGFSYEQYF	TGTGCCAGCTCACCACCAAAAGGGTTCTCCTACGAGCAGTACTTC
TRBV24-1	TRBJ2-3	-	-	CATRDMGDTQYF	TGTGCCACCCGAGACATGGGAGATACGCAGTATTTT
TRBV10-3	TRBJ1-5	many	-	CAISDSWRAGNQPQHF	TGTGCCATCAGTGACTCATGGAGGGCTGGCAATCAGCCCCAGCATTTT
TRBV11-2	TRBJ2-3	few	TRBD2	CASSLFGGRSTDTQYF	TGTGCCAGCAGCCTGTTTGGCGGGAGGTCGACAGATACGCAGTATTTT
TRBV15	TRBJ2-3	-	TRBD2	CATQRDRYSDTQYF	TGTGCCACTCAGCGGGATCGCTATTCAGATACGCAGTATTTT
TRBV20-1	TRBJ1-4	many	TRBD1	CSARDLGDRGRGTNEKLFF	TGCAGTGCTAGAGATCTTGGGGACAGGGGGCGCGGAACTAATGAAAAACTGTTTTTT
TRBV12-3/TRBV12-4	TRBJ1-1	few	-	CASSKVPRANTEAFF	TGTGCCAGCAGCAAAGTACCCCGGGCGAACACTGAAGCTTTCTTT
TRBV4-1	TRBJ1-6	few	TRBD1	CASSQGDRGPLRSPLHF	TGCGCCAGCAGCCAGGGGGACAGGGGGCCGTTACGTTCACCCCTCCACTTT
TRBV4-2	TRBJ1-5	-	TRBD1	CASSLGRGRGQPQHF	TGTGCCAGCAGCCTGGGCAGGGGGCGCGGGCAGCCCCAGCATTTT
TRBV24-1	TRBJ2-1	-	-	CATSDSSGTSYNEQFF	TGTGCCACCAGTGATTCCAGCGGAACCTCCTACAATGAGCAGTTCTTC
TRBV24-1	TRBJ2-1	-	TRBD2	CATSDSGRAVFNEQFF	TGTGCCACCAGTGACAGCGGGAGGGCAGTATTTAATGAGCAGTTCTTC
TRBV5-1	TRBJ1-6	-	TRBD1	CASRYDPGQTHSPLHF	TGCGCCAGCAGATATGATCCGGGACAGACTCATTCACCCCTCCACTTT
TRBV5-5	TRBJ1-3	-	-	CASSRTRTAGNTIYF	TGTGCCAGCAGCCGAACCAGGACGGCTGGAAACACCATATATTTT
TRBV29-1	TRBJ2-1	-	TRBD1	CSVDGQDAYNEQFF	TGCAGCGTTGACGGACAGGACGCCTACAATGAGCAGTTCTTC
TRBV20-1	TRBJ1-2	-	-	CSASQGMGQIGYTF	TGCAGTGCTAGCCAGGGGATGGGGCAAATTGGCTACACCTTC
TRBV24-1	TRBJ2-6	few	-	CATSDSRAGANVLTF	TGTGCCACCAGTGATTCGAGGGCGGGGGCCAACGTCCTGACTTTC
TRBV20-1	TRBJ1-1	-	-	CSASYRVNTEAFF	TGCAGTGCTAGTTACAGGGTCAACACTGAAGCTTTCTTT
TRBV3-1	TRBJ2-1	few	TRBD2	CASSQASGGSSYNEQFF	TGTGCCAGCAGCCAGGCTAGCGGGGGCAGCTCCTACAATGAGCAGTTCTTC
TRBV5-1	TRBJ2-3	few	-	CASSLVGRSTDTQYF	TGCGCCAGCAGCTTGGTCGGGAGAAGCACAGATACGCAGTATTTT
TRBV7-2	TRBJ2-1	-	-	CASSDRSSYNEQFF	TGTGCCAGCAGTGACAGAAGCTCCTACAATGAGCAGTTCTTC
TRBV10-3	TRBJ2-3	-	-	CAISTGRTDTQYF	TGTGCCATCAGTACGGGCCGCACAGATACGCAGTATTTT
TRBV9	TRBJ2-3	-	-	CASSVIGSGADTQYF	TGTGCCAGCAGCGTAATCGGGAGTGGCGCAGATACGCAGTATTTT